This T cell receptor (beta chain) was recorded in a study of blood T cells in healthy people across ages. The CDR3 is 16 residues long, ends included. Then a second PCR, running roughly 7 to 11 cycles, was carried out with a sample-barcoded 5' primer and a J-beta primer mix. From the 5' RACE reads, TCRdb called clonotypes with MiXCR, one entry per CDR3 protein. Of 700,000 or so distinct CDR3 sequences listed, about a fifth were seen once; the top ten hold about 20%. About this clonotype: It is unclear where the CDR3 begins or ends on the DNA, so no DNA is shown, and the CDR3 is as TCRdb lists it.

The sequenced sample was blood. The chain links TRBV21-1 to TRBJ2-1. TRBV21-1 is a recognized pseudogene. The sequence came from a man between 65 and 80 years old in good health. CDR3 loop: CVSSKVGRGSYNEQFF.